The text below deals with one T cell receptor beta chain. Its antigen is unidentified. The sample comes from a study of OX40 agonist ivuxolimab in advanced cancers. About the study: Prior checkpoint blockade (anti-PD-1, anti-PD-L1 or anti-CTLA-4) was permitted; under 50% had it. Study findings and constraints: The study found that CD8+ T cells averaged more expanded clones than CD4+. The CD4+ and CD8+ T cells in the blood had expanded clonally by week 6 at 0.1 to 3.0 mg/kg.

Looked up from germline, CDR1 is SGHTA and CDR2 is FQGNSA. This CDR3 comprises 15 residues. The ends lost 5 bases at V and 4 bases at J; junction bases unmatched: 5. Assay: immunoSEQ multiplex PCR; the TCRdb copy retains only in-frame clones and omits some. The sample includes under 85,000 clones, 94% seen only once; the top ten take roughly 22%. This receptor was taken from an adult with an advanced solid tumor such as melanoma, head and neck, liver or kidney cancer. Sequenced here: CD4+ or CD8+ T cells sorted from blood, sampled in a trial of the OX40 agonist ivuxolimab. V gene TRBV7-2 combines with J gene TRBJ2-3, with 11 bases matching TRBD2. CDR3 nucleotides: TGTGCCAGCAGCCCTAGCGGGAGGTTGGCAGATACGCAGTATTTT. Translating gives CASSPSGRLADTQYF.